The text below deals with one T cell receptor beta chain. Its antigen remains unidentified. TCRdb's table, derived via immunoSEQ multiplex PCR, lists solely in-frame clones and lacks some. The sample holds hundreds of thousands of clones, roughly 70% seen once. The CDR3 loop spans 15 amino acids. V lost 1 base, J lost 0 bases, and 7 bases lay in between. Per the germline V gene, CDR1 is SGHRS and CDR2 is YFSETQ. These data come from a study of shared clonotypes between healthy human individuals. The study's findings and limits: Estimated richness values were generally larger in naive subsets than in memory subsets.

Sequencing was performed on memory CD4+ T cells sorted from blood. As to subset: CD45RA-negative fraction. The TCR was taken from a woman in her 30s in good health. This rearrangement joins TRBV5-1 to TRBJ1-4, with D uncertain. This CDR3 is CASSLSQTTNEKLFF. The DNA for the CDR3 is TGCGCCAGCAGCTTGTCTCAAACAACTAATGAAAAACTGTTTTTT. The variable domain in full, with the rest retrieved from reference TRBV5-1 and TRBJ1-4, is KAGVTQTPRYLIKTRGQQVTLSCSPISGHRSVSWYQQTPGQGLQFLFEYFSETQRNKGNFPGRFSGRQFSNSRSEMNVSTLELGDSALYLCASSLSQTTNEKLFFGSGTQLSVL.